This TCR beta chain was sequenced in a study of shared clonotypes between healthy human individuals (TCRdb year 2020). Broadly, across the study: The cohort included three men and a couple of women between 18 and 49 years of age. For each donor, three plates each were used for CD4 naive and CD4 memory, two plates were used for CD8 naive, and one plate was used for CD8 memory. Blood TCR repertoires of about 5 healthy adults were deeply sequenced to estimate repertoire size and the extent of clonotype sharing between individuals. To increase sequencing depth and limit assay-specific biases, TCR repertoire library preparation and sequencing were carried out by different laboratories using diverse techniques. Per donor, leukapheresis produced somewhere between about 0.85 and 8.9 billion PBMCs.

TCR CDR3 regions were amplified from genomic DNA by multiplex PCR using the deep immunoSEQ assay. For each cell subset, the extracted genomic DNA was distributed evenly across all wells of several immunoSEQ 96-well plates, and each plate served as one replicate. For sorted subsets, roughly 0.2 ug genomic DNA, equal to 25,000 to 35,000 T cell genomes, was loaded into each replicate PCR. The purified libraries were quantified using a Qubit 3.0 fluorometer, sized with a Bioanalyzer 2100, and then quantified again using the KAPA Library Quantification kit. Every immunoSEQ 96-well plate was sequenced on a dedicated single-read 150-cycle Illumina NextSeq 550 flow cell. Regarding the original processing steps: Because the immunoSEQ output held only junctional sequences and lacked quality scores, the filtering could not match the filtering applied to full-length reads. To assign V/J genes and CDR3, sequences were annotated against IMGT germline references using PyIR, a Python wrapper for IgBLAST v1.9. Any read was removed if the V/J assignment was weak (E-value above 1e-6), the CDR3 was missing, or the read contained stop codons, out-of-frame junctions, or ambiguous translated residues. V3J clonotypes were defined as sequences sharing the same inferred V gene, J gene, and CDR3 amino acid sequence. The percentage overlap between two repertoires was calculated by dividing the number of shared unique clonotypes by the size of the smaller repertoire. Repertoire richness was assessed with RTK rarefaction, the Chao1 estimator, and Recon v2.1 estimates of unobserved clonotypes. Generation probabilities were computed with OLGA for all TCRbeta clonotypes obtained by the gDNA method from a handful of donors. TCRdb's version of the immuneACCESS table is confined to in-frame rearrangements and falls short of the full clone set. An unresolved V gene accounts for under half of the shortfall where checked; the remainder is of unknown origin. The D gene and trimming were derived from the DNA, and the V and J assignments and clone size from that table. This sample gives about 800,000 clones in total; around 96% of them show up just once. The top ten constitute less than 0.25% of the sample.

CD8 naive samples were CD45RO-negative cells positively selected for CCR7, giving a CD45RA+CCR7+ population that excluded TemRA cells. Donors were healthy HIV-negative adults with no recently reported acute infections or vaccinations. Only Caucasian adults living in Nashville, Tennessee, USA were represented among the donors. After blood collection by leukapheresis, PBMCs were isolated using Ficoll-Histopaque density gradient centrifugation and then cryopreserved in the vapor phase of liquid nitrogen. Analytical flow cytometry was used to check the purity and quantity of every magnetically sorted T cell population. Genomic DNA was isolated from each sorted fraction and quantified by UV absorbance on a Nanodrop 2000c. Broad study findings and their caveats: Pairwise subsampling led to the expectation that sequencing depth would affect the degree of clonotype sharing among donors. Across several donors, approximately 5% of naive CD4, 3.5% of naive CD8, approximately 2.5% of memory CD4, and under 0.45% of memory CD8 clonotypes were shared. Incomplete sequencing was indicated by rarefaction of sorted-subset datasets, despite the large sequencing depth. Larger estimated clonotype richness was generally found for naive subsets than for memory subsets. Sampling was restricted to blood, and TCR repertoires in tissue are likely to differ from TCR repertoires in blood. Because the study included a small number of donors, the genetic and exposure-history diversity represented was limited. Clonotypes shared by all four sorted-subset donors showed higher generation probabilities than non-shared clonotypes.

This clone was detected a few times. Which antigen it targets is not known. Base qualities are not recorded, but no much larger clone differs from it by a single base. The CDR3 has 19 amino acids, counting the end cysteine and phenylalanine. Kept here is only the CDR3 DNA, which spans 57 bases and is read in frame from base 1. The V end gives up 2 bases and the J end 0 bases, leaving 13 bases in the junction not matched to a gene. CDR1 and CDR2 were assigned from the germline V gene as SGHDT and YYEEEE. This receptor chain uses TRBV5-6 and TRBJ2-2, and 7 junctional nucleotides match TRBD1. Sequencing was carried out using naive CD8+ T cells sorted from blood. The cell subset or site label on this specimen signifies: CD45RA+CCR7+. This TCR was sampled from a man aged 25 to 40 in good health. The nucleotide sequence is given as TGTGCCAGCAGCTTTTTCGGGCTCAGGGGGTCCGCGAACACCGGGGAGCTGTTTTTT. The encoded protein is CASSFFGLRGSANTGELFF.